Listed here are 13 T cell receptor beta chains from one sample, sequenced in a study of blood T cell repertoires in COVID-19. Clones were sequenced by immunoSEQ multiplex PCR, and TCRdb holds only the in-frame ones, with some missing. The table includes under 200,000 clones, approximately 84% detected once. Sequencing was done on a sample of peripheral blood. The receptors were gathered from an elderly woman with acute or convalescent COVID-19.

This clone was seen a handful of times. The chain carries TRBV11-2 and TRBJ2-7; 13 nucleotides agree with TRBD2. V gave up 4 bases and J gave up 0 bases; unmatched junction bases: 0. The CDR3 extends over 15 amino acids. Germline CDR1 SGHAT, CDR2 FQNNGV. CDR3 loop: CASSWTSGSSYEQYF. The CDR3 DNA follows: TGTGCCAGCAGCTGGACTAGCGGGAGCTCCTACGAGCAGTACTTC.

This chain's CDR3 is CASSSPGQGGSNYGYTF. CDR3 coding DNA: TGTGCCAGCAGTTCCCCGGGACAGGGGGGCTCTAACTATGGCTACACCTTC. The V call is TRBV5-4, the J call TRBJ1-2; TRBD1 agrees at 11 bases. Germline V lookup: CDR1 SGHNT, CDR2 YYREEE (reference sequence). The CDR3 extends over 17 amino acids. J lost 0 bases, V lost 5 bases, and 9 bases had no gene match.

The chain has TRBV5-4 and TRBJ2-3; TRBD2 agrees at 11 bases. This CDR3 has 16 amino acids. Per the germline V gene, CDR1 is SGHNT and CDR2 is YYREEE (reference sequence). V shed 1 base, J shed 11 bases, and the junction held 12 bases outside the gene matches. The CDR3, as DNA: TGTGCCAGCAGCTTGAATTTGCTAGCGGGAGGTTTTAAGCAGTATTTT. This gives the protein CASSLNLLAGGFKQYF.

This clone was picked up one time. The gene calls are TRBV12-3 or TRBV12-4 and TRBJ2-7; tentative D call: TRBD1 (7 bases). V dropped 6 bases and J dropped 9 bases, with 15 bases sitting between them. The CDR3 is made up of 12 amino acids. CDR3 loop: CASRAGQSVQYF. The CDR3 nucleotides read TGTGCCAGCAGGGCGGGACAGTCAGTGCAGTACTTC.

Many counts were recorded for this clone. This chain uses TRBV5-4 with TRBJ2-3; D is uncertain. This CDR3 contains 13 residues. Germline values: CDR1 SGHNT, CDR2 YYREEE (reference sequence). The ends were cut back, 4 bases at V and 1 base at J, with 7 bases in the middle. CDR3 sequence reads: CASSPLGTDTQYF. CDR3 bases: TGTGCCAGCAGCCCACTTGGCACAGATACGCAGTATTTT.

The J gene is TRBJ1-2, the V gene TRBV30; the match to TRBD1 covers 7 bases. The CDR3 spans 13 residues. Germline V lookup: CDR1 GTSNPN, CDR2 SVGIG (reference sequence). Trimming cost V 6 bases and J 4 bases; bases outside gene matches: 8. The CDR3 is CACRTDRVYGYTF. The DNA for the CDR3 is TGTGCCTGCCGTACTGACAGGGTCTATGGCTACACCTTC.

The genes are TRBV9 and TRBJ2-5; a possible D gene is TRBD1 (6 bases). Trimming removed 2 bases from V and 9 bases from J, with 17 bases in between. Germline V gene lookup returns CDR1 SGDLS and CDR2 YYNGEE. The CDR3 is 14 residues long. CDR3 sequence: CASSVSTGLGAQYF. CDR3 nucleotide sequence: TGTGCCAGCAGCGTTAGCACAGGGTTAGGGGCCCAGTACTTC.

The chain uses TRBV28 and TRBJ1-5, with D perhaps TRBD1 (5 bases). CDR1 and CDR2 (germline): MDHEN, SYDVKM. Trimming cost V 1 base and J 3 bases, with 16 bases left between them. The CDR3 has 17 residues. The DNA for the CDR3 is TGTGCCAGCAGTTTATTTAAGTGGCGACAGATCAATCAGCCCCAGCATTTT. Protein sequence: CASSLFKWRQINQPQHF.

Remarks on this clone: At one of its ends the junction is not consistent with the germline gene, which may arise from a read error. The genes are TRBV18 and TRBJ2-1; 9 bases fit TRBD2. Germline CDR1 KGHSH, CDR2 LQKENI. This CDR3 region has 11 residues. This CDR3 is CASTQGSGSVF. In DNA, the CDR3 is TGTGCCAGCACCCAGGGTAGCGGGAGTGTCTTC.

On this clone itself: This CDR3 is also generated by other DNA sequences in the sample. J is TRBJ2-5 and V is TRBV2; D is possibly TRBD2 (5 bases). CDR3 length equals 12 residues. V was clipped by 7 bases and J by 2 bases, with 8 bases between them. CDR1 and CDR2 from the germline V gene are SNHLY and FYNNEI. The CDR3 sequence is CASTRGQETQYF. The CDR3 DNA follows: TGTGCCAGCACCCGGGGTCAAGAGACCCAGTACTTC.

This chain joins TRBV21-1 and TRBJ2-1; TRBD2 is the table's D call, not checked against the DNA. TRBV21-1 counts as a pseudogene. The CDR3 is made up of 13 amino acids. CDR3 residues: CASKLGPYNEQFF. For the CDR3, the DNA is TGTGCCAGCAAACTAGGGCCGTACAATGAGCAGTTCTTC.

The chain combines TRBV12-5 with TRBJ1-2, with 8 nucleotides matching TRBD1. The ends lost 1 base at V and 6 bases at J; junction bases unmatched: 7. Germline values: CDR1 LGHNT, CDR2 FRNRAP. The length of the CDR3 is 15 residues. The CDR3 reads CASGLAPQGANGYTF. The CDR3 DNA follows: TGTGCTAGTGGTTTGGCCCCCCAGGGGGCGAATGGCTACACCTTC.

This chain uses TRBV28 with TRBJ2-5; the D is unclear. Trimming took off 5 bases at V and 2 bases at J, with 15 bases between the two ends. This CDR3 is built from 15 residues. Germline assignment: CDR1 MDHEN and CDR2 SYDVKM. The DNA for the CDR3 is TGTGCCAGCAGTCAACCCCTTTCCCGGCAAGAGACCCAGTACTTC. Residues: CASSQPLSRQETQYF.